The 24 T cell receptor beta chains below all came from one sample that was sequenced in a study of OX40 agonist ivuxolimab in advanced cancers. The data were produced by immunoSEQ multiplex PCR, yet TCRdb's version contains in-frame clones alone and is incomplete. This sample has tens of thousands of clones, with 70% to 90% found just once. The sample here was CD4+ or CD8+ T cells sorted from blood, taken in a trial of the OX40 agonist ivuxolimab. All receptors come from an adult with an advanced solid tumor such as melanoma, head and neck, liver or kidney cancer.

The chain employs TRBV7-3 and TRBJ2-5, with D uncertain. Trimming took off 5 bases at V and 11 bases at J, with 18 bases between the two ends. Germline CDR1 is SGHTA and CDR2 is FQGTGA. This CDR3 region has 13 residues. The CDR3: CASSPLGFGEQYF. As DNA, the CDR3 is TGTGCCAGCAGCCCCCTCGGGTTTGGAGAGCAGTACTTC.

The rearrangement joins TRBV5-4 to TRBJ1-1; 9 positions match TRBD1. This CDR3 contains 16 residues. CDR1 SGHNT and CDR2 YYREEE come from the germline V gene (reference sequence). The V and J ends lost 3 bases and 2 bases, in that order; junction bases with no gene match: 8. CDR3 sequence: CASSSKQGAGNTEAFF. The CDR3 DNA reads TGTGCCAGCAGCTCAAAACAGGGGGCAGGAAACACTGAAGCTTTCTTT.

This chain joins TRBV7-9 and TRBJ1-2; 10 bases are a match to TRBD1. The CDR3 contains 14 residues. J gave up 7 bases and V 5 bases, and 7 bases lay outside the gene matches. Germline CDR1 is SEHNR and CDR2 is FQNEAQ (reference sequence). The CDR3 sequence is CASSPTGGAGGYTF. The CDR3 DNA is TGTGCCAGCAGCCCGACAGGGGGCGCGGGTGGCTACACCTTC.

In nucleotides, the CDR3 is TGCGCCAGCAGCTTGGTCACTAGCTCCTACAATGAGCAGTTCTTC. It codes for CASSLVTSSYNEQFF. The J gene is TRBJ2-1, the V gene TRBV5-1; tentatively, D is TRBD2 (5 bases). The CDR3 extends over 15 amino acids. CDR1 and CDR2 from the germline V gene are SGHRS and YFSETQ. Trimming left V 0 bases short and J 0 bases short, with 7 bases between.

The rearrangement links TRBV6-5 to TRBJ1-2; TRBD1 is a possible D gene (6 bases). The CDR3 length is 12 residues. CDR1 MNHEY and CDR2 SVGAGI come from the germline V gene. Between the trimmed V and J ends, which lost 5 bases and 2 bases, there was a span of 6 bases. The CDR3 sequence: CASSDRNYGYTF. In DNA form, the CDR3 reads TGTGCCAGCAGTGACAGGAACTATGGCTACACCTTC.

This clone has only a few counts. V and J are TRBV5-8 and TRBJ1-5; possible D gene TRBD1, 6 bases. This CDR3 contains 15 residues. V was shortened by 3 bases and J by 2 bases, with 12 bases between the two germline ends. The germline V gene encodes CDR1 SGHTS and CDR2 YDEGEE. The CDR3 reads CASSSGTQGNQPQHF. In DNA form, the CDR3 reads TGTGCCAGCAGCTCCGGGACACAGGGCAATCAGCCCCAGCATTTT.

The V and J genes are TRBV6-5 and TRBJ1-2; D remains unclear. In germline, CDR1 is MNHEY, CDR2 SVGAGI. The CDR3 extends over 15 amino acids. The V end lost 7 bases, the J end lost 4 bases, and 19 bases lay between the germline ends. The CDR3 sequence is CASNLGPRKPYGYTF. CDR3 DNA: TGTGCCAGCAACTTAGGGCCAAGAAAACCCTATGGCTACACCTTC.

V usage is TRBV10-3 and J usage is TRBJ1-4; a weak D match, TRBD1 (5 bases). The V gene's germline CDR1 is ENHRY and CDR2 SYGVKD. The V gene lost 10 bases and the J gene lost 0 bases, with 15 bases spanning the gap. CDR3 length: 15 residues. In DNA, the CDR3 is TGTGCCACAGCCCCCGGGGCTACAACTAATGAAAAACTGTTTTTT. This translates into CATAPGATTNEKLFF.

This chain joins TRBV28 and TRBJ2-1; 10 bases map to TRBD2. Losses at the gene ends were 5 bases for V and 5 bases for J; bases not matched to a gene: 6. The CDR3 consists of 15 residues. The germline gives CDR1 MDHEN, CDR2 SYDVKM. CDR3 DNA sequence: TGTGCCAGCAGTACCGCAGCGGGGGGGAACAATGAGCAGTTCTTC. Translating it yields CASSTAAGGNNEQFF.

CDR3: CASSLNPGDYGYTF. The CDR3 bases are TGCGCCAGCAGCTTGAATCCAGGGGACTATGGCTACACCTTC. The chain couples TRBV5-1 to TRBJ1-2, with D maybe TRBD1 (6 bases). Germline V CDR1 and CDR2: SGHRS, YFSETQ. CDR3 length equals 14 residues. With 1 base removed from V and 3 bases from J, the gap between germline ends came to 10 bases.

This clone was seen more than once but under ten times. The V gene is TRBV7-6, the J gene TRBJ2-5; D unresolved. The CDR3 has 16 residues. V was clipped by 5 bases and J by 4 bases, with 20 bases between them. Germline values: CDR1 SGHVS, CDR2 FNYEAQ. The CDR3 reads CASSPPAWAWGETQYF. The CDR3 DNA follows: TGTGCCAGCAGCCCCCCCGCGTGGGCTTGGGGAGAGACCCAGTACTTC.

J is TRBJ1-1 and V is TRBV7-9; TRBD1 matches at 7 bases. The germline V gene encodes CDR1 SEHNR and CDR2 FQNEAQ (reference sequence). The length of the CDR3 is 14 residues. With 4 bases clipped from V and 0 bases from J, the junction kept 2 bases outside the gene matches. The DNA for the CDR3 is TGTGCCAGCAGCTGGGGACAGCTGAACACTGAAGCTTTCTTT. Protein: CASSWGQLNTEAFF.

In its sample, this clone was seen once. The V and J genes are TRBV13 and TRBJ1-2, with no clear D. The CDR3 is 13 amino acids. Germline lookup yields CDR1 PRHDT and CDR2 FYEKMQ (reference sequence). V lost 4 bases and J 5 bases, leaving 11 bases between the germline ends. CDR3 DNA sequence: TGTGCCAGCAGCTCGGCCGGGATTTATGGCTACACCTTC. Encoded protein: CASSSAGIYGYTF.

This rearrangement joins TRBV5-1 to TRBJ2-2, with TRBD1 matching 8 bases. Germline CDR1 SGHRS, CDR2 YFSETQ. The CDR3 runs 15 residues. With V trimmed by 4 bases and J by 5 bases, 7 bases remained unmatched. The CDR3 sequence is CASSLQGVMTGELFF. CDR3 sequence (DNA): TGCGCCAGCAGCCTACAGGGGGTCATGACCGGGGAGCTGTTTTTT.

This chain joins TRBV9 and TRBJ2-7, with D possibly being TRBD2 (7 bases). The V end was cut by 4 bases, the J end by 2 bases, with 16 bases between. The CDR3 extends over 15 amino acids. Germline V gene sequence: CDR1 SGDLS, CDR2 YYNGEE. The CDR3 protein is CASSKGGALAYEQYF. CDR3 DNA sequence: TGTGCCAGCAGCAAAGGGGGGGCCCTCGCCTACGAGCAGTACTTC. The full variable domain, rest sourced from reference TRBV9 and TRBJ2-7, is DSGVTQTPKHLITATGQRVTLRCSPRSGDLSVYWYQQSLDQGLQFLIQYYNGEERAKGNILERFSAQQFPDLHSELNLSSLELGDSALYFCASSKGGALAYEQYFGPGTRLTVT.

This clone was seen more than once but under ten times. This chain uses TRBV9 with TRBJ2-2; TRBD2 matches 8 bases. Germline-derived CDR1 and CDR2 are SGDLS and YYNGEE. With 4 bases clipped from V and 8 bases from J, the junction kept 13 bases outside the gene matches. The CDR3 consists of 16 residues. CDR3 sequence: CASSPRPGGAVGELFF. CDR3 in DNA: TGTGCCAGCAGCCCGCGCCCCGGGGGGGCCGTTGGGGAGCTGTTTTTT. The whole variable domain, filled in from reference TRBV9 and TRBJ2-2, reads DSGVTQTPKHLITATGQRVTLRCSPRSGDLSVYWYQQSLDQGLQFLIQYYNGEERAKGNILERFSAQQFPDLHSELNLSSLELGDSALYFCASSPRPGGAVGELFFGEGSRLTVL.

Details on this clone: A read error may produce the germline difference seen at one junction end. J is TRBJ2-6 and V is TRBV28; a possible D gene is TRBD2 (6 bases). Germline values: CDR1 MDHEN, CDR2 SYDVKM. The CDR3 has 16 residues. The CDR3: CASSLLAGPGASVLTF. The CDR3, as DNA: TGTGCCAGCAGTCTCCTGGCGGGACCTGGGGCCAGCGTCCTGACTTTC.

V is TRBV5-5 and J is TRBJ2-7, with D perhaps given as TRBD1 or TRBD2 (6 bases each). This CDR3 is 17 amino acids long. From germline, CDR1 is SGHKS and CDR2 YYEKEE (reference sequence). Trimming took 2 bases from V and 5 from J, leaving 23 bases between them. CDR3 sequence: CASSLGGGPPSSNEQYF. The CDR3, as DNA: TGTGCCAGCAGCTTAGGTGGGGGGCCGCCCTCGAGCAACGAGCAGTACTTC. Looking up the rest from reference TRBV5-5 and TRBJ2-7 gives the full variable domain: DAGVTQSPTHLIKTRGQQVTLRCSPISGHKSVSWYQQVLGQGPQFIFQYYEKEERGRGNFPDRFSARQFPNYSSELNVNALLLGDSALYLCASSLGGGPPSSNEQYFGPGTRLTVT.

The rearrangement links TRBV5-7 to TRBJ2-7, with no clear D. TRBV5-7 counts as an open reading frame of uncertain function. The CDR3 length is 9 residues. The germline V and J ends were trimmed by 6 bases and 12 bases, with 10 bases remaining between them. CDR3 region: CASTMTAYF. The CDR3 coding sequence is TGTGCCAGCACCATGACGGCGTACTTC.

The chain is built from TRBV7-2 and TRBJ1-1, with D uncertain. V dropped 2 bases and J dropped 0 bases, with 7 bases sitting between them. This CDR3 has 14 residues. Germline V gives CDR1 SGHTA, CDR2 FQGNSA. The CDR3 DNA sequence: TGTGCCAGCAGCTTATACACAGTGAACACTGAAGCTTTCTTT. Protein: CASSLYTVNTEAFF.

J is TRBJ2-7 and V is TRBV5-5, with D perhaps assigned TRBD1 or TRBD2 (5 bases each). The germline gives CDR1 SGHKS, CDR2 YYEKEE (reference sequence). V lost 4 bases and J 3 bases, leaving 26 bases between the germline ends. The CDR3 runs 18 residues. CDR3 in DNA: TGTGCCAGCAGCGGCCGGGGCCCAGAGGGGCGAAGCTACTACGAGCAGTACTTC. Translating gives CASSGRGPEGRSYYEQYF.

The gene calls are TRBV7-2 and TRBJ1-2; no clear D. V was pared by 4 bases and J by 4 bases, with 7 bases between. The germline gives CDR1 SGHTA, CDR2 FQGNSA. There are 12 residues in the CDR3. CDR3 region: CASSSGFYGYTF. The CDR3 nucleotides read TGTGCCAGCAGCTCAGGCTTCTATGGCTACACCTTC.

The rearrangement links TRBV5-5 to TRBJ2-3; 11 bases map to TRBD2. Germline V gene sequence: CDR1 SGHKS, CDR2 YYEKEE (reference sequence). This CDR3 is built from 15 residues. The ends lost 7 bases at V and 0 bases at J; junction bases unmatched: 4. This CDR3 reads CASGLAGRSTDTQYF. The CDR3 bases are TGTGCCAGCGGACTAGCGGGCAGAAGCACAGATACGCAGTATTTT.

The chain is built from TRBV9 and TRBJ2-1, with 8 bases lining up with TRBD2. Germline V CDR1 and CDR2: SGDLS, YYNGEE. Trimming at V came to 4 bases and at J to 5 bases, leaving 8 bases not matched to a gene. The CDR3 extends over 15 amino acids. As DNA, the CDR3 is TGTGCCAGCAGCTCCTCCCCGGGGGGGAACAATGAGCAGTTCTTC. The encoded protein is CASSSSPGGNNEQFF.